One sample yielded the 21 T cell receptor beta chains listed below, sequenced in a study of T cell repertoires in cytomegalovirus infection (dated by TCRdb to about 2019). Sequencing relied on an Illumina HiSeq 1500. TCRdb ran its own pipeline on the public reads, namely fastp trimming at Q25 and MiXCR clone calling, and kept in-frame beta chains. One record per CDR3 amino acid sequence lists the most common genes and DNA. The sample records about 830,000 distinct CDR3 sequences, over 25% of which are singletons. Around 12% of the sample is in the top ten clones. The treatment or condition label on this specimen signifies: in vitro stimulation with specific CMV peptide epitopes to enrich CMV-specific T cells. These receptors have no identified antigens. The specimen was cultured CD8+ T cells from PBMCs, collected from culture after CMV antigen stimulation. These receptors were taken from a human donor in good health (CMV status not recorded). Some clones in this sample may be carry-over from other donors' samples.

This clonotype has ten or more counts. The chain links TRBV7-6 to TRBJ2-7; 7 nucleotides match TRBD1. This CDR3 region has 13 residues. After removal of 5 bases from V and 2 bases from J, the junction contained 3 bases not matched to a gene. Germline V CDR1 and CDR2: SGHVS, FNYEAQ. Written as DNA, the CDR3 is TGTGCCAGCAGCGCCGGGACAGCCTACGAGCAGTACGTC. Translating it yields CASSAGTAYEQYV.

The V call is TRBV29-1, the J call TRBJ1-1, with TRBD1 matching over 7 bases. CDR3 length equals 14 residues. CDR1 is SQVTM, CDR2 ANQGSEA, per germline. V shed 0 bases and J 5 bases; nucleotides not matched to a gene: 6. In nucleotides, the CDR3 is TGCAGCGTTGAAGATCTGGCAGGGGGGACTGAAGCTTTCTTT. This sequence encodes CSVEDLAGGTEAFF.

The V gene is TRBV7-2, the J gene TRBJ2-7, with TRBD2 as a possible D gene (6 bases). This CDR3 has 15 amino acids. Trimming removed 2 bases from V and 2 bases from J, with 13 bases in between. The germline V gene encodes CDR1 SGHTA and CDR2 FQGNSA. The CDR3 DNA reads TGTGCCAGCAGCTTAATCCACCGGGGGACCTACGAGCAGTACTTC. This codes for CASSLIHRGTYEQYF.

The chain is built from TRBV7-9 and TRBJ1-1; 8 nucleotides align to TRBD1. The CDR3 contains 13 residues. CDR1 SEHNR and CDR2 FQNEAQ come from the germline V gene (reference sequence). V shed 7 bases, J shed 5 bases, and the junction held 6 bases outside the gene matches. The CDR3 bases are TGTGCCAGCACCTTGACAGGGGTTACTGAAGCTTTCTTT. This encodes CASTLTGVTEAFF.

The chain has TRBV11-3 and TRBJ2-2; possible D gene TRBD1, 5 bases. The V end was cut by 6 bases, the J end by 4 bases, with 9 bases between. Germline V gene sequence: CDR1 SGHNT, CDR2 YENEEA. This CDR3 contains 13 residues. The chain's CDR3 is CASSHRSTGELFF. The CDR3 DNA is TGTGCCAGCAGTCACAGGTCCACCGGGGAGCTGTTTTTT.

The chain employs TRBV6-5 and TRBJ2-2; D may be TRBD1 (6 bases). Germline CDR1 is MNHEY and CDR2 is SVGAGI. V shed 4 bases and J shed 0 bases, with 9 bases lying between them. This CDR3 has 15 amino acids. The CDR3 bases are TGTGCCAGCAGTTGGACAGCCGCGAACACCGGGGAGCTGTTTTTT. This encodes CASSWTAANTGELFF.

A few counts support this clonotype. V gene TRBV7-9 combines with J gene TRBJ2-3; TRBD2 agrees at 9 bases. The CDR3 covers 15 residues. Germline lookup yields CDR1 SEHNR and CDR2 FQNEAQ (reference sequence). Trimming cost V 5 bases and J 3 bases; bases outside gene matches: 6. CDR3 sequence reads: CASSKISGGTDTQYF. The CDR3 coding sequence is TGTGCCAGCAGCAAGATCAGCGGGGGGACAGATACGCAGTATTTT.

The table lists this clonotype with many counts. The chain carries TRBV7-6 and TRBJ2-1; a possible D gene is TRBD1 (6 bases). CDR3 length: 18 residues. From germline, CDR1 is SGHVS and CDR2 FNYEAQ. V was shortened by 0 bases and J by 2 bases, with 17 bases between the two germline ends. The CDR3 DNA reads TGTGCCAGCAGCTTAGCAACCATACAGGGCAAGCCCTACAATGAGCAGTTCTTC. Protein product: CASSLATIQGKPYNEQFF. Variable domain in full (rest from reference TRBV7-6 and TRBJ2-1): GAGVSQSPRYKVTKRGQDVALRCDPISGHVSLYWYRQALGQGPEFLTYFNYEAQQDKSGLPNDRFSAERPEGSISTLTIQRTEQRDSAMYRCASSLATIQGKPYNEQFFGPGTRLTVL.

CDR3 loop: CASSLSHRSMDTEAFF. In DNA, the CDR3 is TGTGCCAGCAGTTTATCCCACAGATCGATGGACACTGAAGCTTTCTTT. The rearrangement links TRBV27 to TRBJ1-1; unclear D gene. CDR3 length: 16 amino acids. The germline gives CDR1 MNHEY, CDR2 SMNVEV (reference sequence). Trimming took off 0 bases at V and 3 bases at J, with 14 bases between the two ends.

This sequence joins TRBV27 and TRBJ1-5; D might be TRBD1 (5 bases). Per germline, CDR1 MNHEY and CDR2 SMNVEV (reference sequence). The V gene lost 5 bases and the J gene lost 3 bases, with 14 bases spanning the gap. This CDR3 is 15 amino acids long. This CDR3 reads CASSPVDSPNQPQHF. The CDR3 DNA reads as TGTGCCAGCAGTCCGGTTGACAGTCCCAATCAGCCCCAGCATTTT.

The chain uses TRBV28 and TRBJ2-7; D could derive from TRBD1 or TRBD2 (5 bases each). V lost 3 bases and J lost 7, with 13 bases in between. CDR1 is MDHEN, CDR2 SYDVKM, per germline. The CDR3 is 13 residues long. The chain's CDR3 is CASSFQGVEEQYV. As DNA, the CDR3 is TGTGCCAGCAGTTTCCAGGGAGTAGAGGAGCAGTACGTC.

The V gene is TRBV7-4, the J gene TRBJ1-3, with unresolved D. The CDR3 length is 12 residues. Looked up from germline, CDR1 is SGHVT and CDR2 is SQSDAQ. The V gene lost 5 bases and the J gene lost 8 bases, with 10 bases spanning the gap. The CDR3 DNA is TGTGCCAGCAGCCGCTCGGAGGACACCATATATTTT. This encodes CASSRSEDTIYF.

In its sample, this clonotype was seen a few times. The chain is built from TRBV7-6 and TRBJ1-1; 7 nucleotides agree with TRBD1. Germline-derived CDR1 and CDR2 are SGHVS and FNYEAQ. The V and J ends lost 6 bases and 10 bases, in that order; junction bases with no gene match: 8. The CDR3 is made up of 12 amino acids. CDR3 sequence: CASRRGGTGAFF. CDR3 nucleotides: TGTGCCAGCAGAAGAGGGGGCACCGGAGCTTTCTTT.

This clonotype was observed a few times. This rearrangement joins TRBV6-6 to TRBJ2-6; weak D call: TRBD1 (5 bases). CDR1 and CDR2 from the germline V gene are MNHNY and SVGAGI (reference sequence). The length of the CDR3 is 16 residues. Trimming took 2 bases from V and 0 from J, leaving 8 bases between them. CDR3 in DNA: TGTGCCAGCAGTTACATCAGGGACTCTGGGGCCAACGTCCTGACTTTC. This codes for CASSYIRDSGANVLTF.

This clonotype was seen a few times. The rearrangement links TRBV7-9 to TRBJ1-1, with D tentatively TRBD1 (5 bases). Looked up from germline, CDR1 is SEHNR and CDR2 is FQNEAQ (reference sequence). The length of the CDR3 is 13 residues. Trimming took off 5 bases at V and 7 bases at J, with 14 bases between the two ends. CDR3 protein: CASSASPGLEAFF. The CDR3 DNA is TGTGCCAGCAGCGCAAGTCCGGGACTTGAAGCTTTCTTT.

The CDR3 spells CASRPTRNEQYF. In nucleotides, the CDR3 is TGTGCCAGCAGACCAACACGGAACGAGCAGTACTTC. The chain combines TRBV11-2 with TRBJ2-7; D unclear. The CDR3 covers 12 residues. Germline V gene lookup returns CDR1 SGHAT and CDR2 FQNNGV. V was clipped by 6 bases and J by 5 bases, with 11 bases between them.

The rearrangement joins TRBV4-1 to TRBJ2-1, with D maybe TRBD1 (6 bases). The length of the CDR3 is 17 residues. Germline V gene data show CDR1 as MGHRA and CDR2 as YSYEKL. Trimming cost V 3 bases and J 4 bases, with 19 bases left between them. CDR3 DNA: TGCGCCAGCAGCCAGGACGTTGCCGGGACAAATTACAATGAGCAGTTCTTC. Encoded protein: CASSQDVAGTNYNEQFF.

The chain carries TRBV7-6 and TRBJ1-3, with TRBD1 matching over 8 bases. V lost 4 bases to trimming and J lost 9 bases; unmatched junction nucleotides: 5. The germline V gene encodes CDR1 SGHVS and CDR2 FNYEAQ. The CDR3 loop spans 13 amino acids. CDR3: CASSSGTGSTIYF. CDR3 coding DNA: TGTGCCAGCAGCTCCGGGACAGGTTCCACCATATATTTT.

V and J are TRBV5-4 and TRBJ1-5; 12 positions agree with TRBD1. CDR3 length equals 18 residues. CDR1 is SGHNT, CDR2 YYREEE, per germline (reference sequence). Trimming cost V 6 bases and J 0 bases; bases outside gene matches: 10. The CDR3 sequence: CASTSGTGGSFSNQPQHF. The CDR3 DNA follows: TGTGCCAGCACCTCCGGGACAGGGGGCTCTTTTAGCAATCAGCCCCAGCATTTT.

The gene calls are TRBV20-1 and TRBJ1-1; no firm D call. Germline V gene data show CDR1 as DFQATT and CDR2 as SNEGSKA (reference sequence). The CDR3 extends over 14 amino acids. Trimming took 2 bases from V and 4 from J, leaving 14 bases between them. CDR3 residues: CSARPERSGTEAFF. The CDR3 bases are TGCAGTGCTAGACCCGAAAGGTCGGGCACTGAAGCTTTCTTT.

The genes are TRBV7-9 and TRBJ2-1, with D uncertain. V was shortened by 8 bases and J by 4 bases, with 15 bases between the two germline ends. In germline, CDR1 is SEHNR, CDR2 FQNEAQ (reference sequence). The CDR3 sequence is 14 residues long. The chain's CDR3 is CASGDSGSYNEQFF. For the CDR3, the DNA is TGTGCCAGCGGCGACTCCGGGTCATACAATGAGCAGTTCTTC.